These 4 T cell receptor beta chains originate from one sample sequenced in a study of T cells after yellow fever vaccination. A single record per CDR3 protein comes from TCRdb applying MiXCR to the 5' RACE reads. The profile shows some 600,000 distinct CDR3 sequences, 9% to 15% of them singletons. Sample: PBMCs, taken on the day of the yellow fever booster vaccination. These receptors originate from a young man who received the YFV17D yellow fever vaccine.

The chain uses TRBV19 and TRBJ1-6; D gene unclear. This CDR3 region has 14 residues. Germline loops: CDR1 LNHDA, CDR2 SQIVND (reference sequence). Between the trimmed V and J ends, which lost 7 bases and 5 bases, there was a span of 12 bases. The CDR3 protein is CASTPRAHNSPLHF. The CDR3, as DNA: TGTGCCAGTACCCCGCGAGCACATAATTCACCCCTCCACTTT.

This clonotype was seen a handful of times. As DNA, the CDR3 is TGTGCCAGCAGCGTAGACCCAGCTACCTACGAGCAGTACTTC. Translated: CASSVDPATYEQYF. The rearrangement uses TRBV9 and TRBJ2-7; D is unclear. The CDR3 loop spans 14 amino acids. Trimming cost V 0 bases and J 2 bases, with 9 bases left between them. The germline V gene encodes CDR1 SGDLS and CDR2 YYNGEE. Variable domain in full (rest from reference TRBV9 and TRBJ2-7): DSGVTQTPKHLITATGQRVTLRCSPRSGDLSVYWYQQSLDQGLQFLIQYYNGEERAKGNILERFSAQQFPDLHSELNLSSLELGDSALYFCASSVDPATYEQYFGPGTRLTVT.

Details on this clonotype: A junction end diverges from the germline sequence, so it may reflect a read error. The rearrangement uses TRBV5-1 and TRBJ2-3; a possible D gene is TRBD2 (6 bases). The CDR3 consists of 16 residues. Germline V gene sequence: CDR1 SGHRS, CDR2 YFSETQ. The chain's CDR3 is CASTHEPGTPTDTKYF. The CDR3 region has the DNA TGCGCCAGCACCCATGAGCCCGGGACTCCCACAGATACGAAGTATTTT. Based on the CDR3 plus reference TRBV5-1 and TRBJ2-3, the full variable domain is KAGVTQTPRYLIKTRGQQVTLSCSPISGHRSVSWYQQTPGQGLQFLFEYFSETQRNKGNFPGRFSGRQFSNSRSEMNVSTLELGDSALYLCASTHEPGTPTDTKYFGPGTRLTVL.

This clonotype was found a few times. DNA of the CDR3: TGCGCCAGCAGCCAAGCCGTACGGCTACTAGCTAACTATGGCTACACCTTC. Translation gives CASSQAVRLLANYGYTF. The gene calls are TRBV4-1 and TRBJ1-2; D call uncertain. V shed 1 base and J shed 0 bases, with 15 bases lying between them. Germline-derived CDR1 and CDR2 are MGHRA and YSYEKL. This CDR3 is 17 amino acids long.